This note documents a single TCR beta chain sequence. Its antigen is undetermined. This CDR3 fails to terminate in the conserved phenylalanine or tryptophan, so it likely reflects a read error. The data originate from a study of tumor-infiltrating lymphocytes in primary liver carcinoma. Looking at the study overall: Patients were men and women aged 30 to 69 years.

Study-wide findings and caveats: Tumor top-250-clone fraction significantly exceeded that of blood (p = 0.039).

The germline gives CDR1 MNHNY, CDR2 SVGAGI (reference sequence). The CDR3 length is 13 residues. The researchers produced TCR beta cDNA from approximately 540 ng total RNA with a constant-region primer. Slightly modified ARM-PCR with three nested multiplex PCR rounds yielded TCR beta libraries. Both of the initial two PCR rounds ran for around 9 cycles and employed TRBV1-TRBV30 forward primers alongside a C-beta reverse primer. TCRdb re-called the multiplex PCR reads through MiXCR, storing one row per CDR3 protein. The sample has 300,000 to 400,000 distinct CDR3 sequences, around 60% seen once. Germline DNA was also extracted, and blood RNA was taken from unsorted whole blood. The patients, who had chronic HBV infection, were treatment-naive (untreated).

This receptor was obtained from a man between 35 and 55 years old with primary liver carcinoma and hepatitis B virus infection. The chain combines TRBV6-6 with TRBJ2-7, with no clear D. The source material was peripheral blood. The CDR3 loop reads CTSSYGQNYEQYL. In nucleotides, the CDR3 is TGTACCAGCAGTTACGGGCAGAATTACGAGCAGTACTTA.